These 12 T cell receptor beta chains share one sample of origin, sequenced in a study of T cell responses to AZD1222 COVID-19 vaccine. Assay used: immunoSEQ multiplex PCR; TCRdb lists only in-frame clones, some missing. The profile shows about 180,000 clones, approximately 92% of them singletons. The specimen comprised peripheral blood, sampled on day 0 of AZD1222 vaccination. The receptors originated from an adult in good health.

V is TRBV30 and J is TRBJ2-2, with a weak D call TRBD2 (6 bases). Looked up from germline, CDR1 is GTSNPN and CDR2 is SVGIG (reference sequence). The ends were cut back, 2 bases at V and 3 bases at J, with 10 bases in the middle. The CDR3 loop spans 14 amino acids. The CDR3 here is CAWSMGGDTGELFF. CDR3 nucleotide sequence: TGTGCCTGGAGTATGGGCGGGGACACCGGGGAGCTGTTTTTT.

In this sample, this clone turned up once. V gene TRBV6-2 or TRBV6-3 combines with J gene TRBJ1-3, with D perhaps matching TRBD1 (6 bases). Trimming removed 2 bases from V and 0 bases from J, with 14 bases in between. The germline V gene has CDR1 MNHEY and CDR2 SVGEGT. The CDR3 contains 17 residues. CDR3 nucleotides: TGTGCCAGCAGTTACACCGGGACAACTTCCTCTGGAAACACCATATATTTT. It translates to CASSYTGTTSSGNTIYF.

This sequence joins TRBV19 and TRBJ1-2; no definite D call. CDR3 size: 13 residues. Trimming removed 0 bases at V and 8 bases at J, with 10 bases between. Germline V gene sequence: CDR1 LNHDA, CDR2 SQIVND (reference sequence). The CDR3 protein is CASSIDTDGGYTF. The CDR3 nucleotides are TGTGCCAGTAGTATAGATACGGACGGGGGCTACACCTTC.

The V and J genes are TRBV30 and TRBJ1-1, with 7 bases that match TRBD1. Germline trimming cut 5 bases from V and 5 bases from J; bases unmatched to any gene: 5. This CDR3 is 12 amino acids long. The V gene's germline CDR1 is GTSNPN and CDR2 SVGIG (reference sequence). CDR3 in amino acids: CAWDRAGTEAFF. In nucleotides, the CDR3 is TGTGCCTGGGACAGGGCGGGGACTGAAGCTTTCTTT.

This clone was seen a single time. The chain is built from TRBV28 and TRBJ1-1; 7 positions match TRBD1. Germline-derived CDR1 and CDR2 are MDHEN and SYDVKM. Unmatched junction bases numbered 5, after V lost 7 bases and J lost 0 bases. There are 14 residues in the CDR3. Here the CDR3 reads CASTSGQMNTEAFF. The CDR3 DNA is TGTGCCAGCACATCGGGACAGATGAACACTGAAGCTTTCTTT.

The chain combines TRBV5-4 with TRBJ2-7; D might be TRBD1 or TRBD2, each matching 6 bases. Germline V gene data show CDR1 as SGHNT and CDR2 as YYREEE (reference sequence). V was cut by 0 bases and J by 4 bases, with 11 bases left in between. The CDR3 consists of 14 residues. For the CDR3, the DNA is TGTGCCAGCAGCTTGGTACGCGGGACATACGAGCAGTACTTC. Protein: CASSLVRGTYEQYF.

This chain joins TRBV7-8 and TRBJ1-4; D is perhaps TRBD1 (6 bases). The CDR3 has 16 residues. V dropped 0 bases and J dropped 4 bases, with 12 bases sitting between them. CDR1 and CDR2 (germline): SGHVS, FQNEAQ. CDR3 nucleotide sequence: TGTGCCAGCAGCTTAGCGGGGGCAGCCCGTAATGAAAAACTGTTTTTT. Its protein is CASSLAGAARNEKLFF.

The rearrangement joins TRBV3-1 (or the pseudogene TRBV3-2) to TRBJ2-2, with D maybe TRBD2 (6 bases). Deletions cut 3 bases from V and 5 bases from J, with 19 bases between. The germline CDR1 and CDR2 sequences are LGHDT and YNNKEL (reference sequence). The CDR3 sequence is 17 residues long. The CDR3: CASSHFPQTSRTGELFF. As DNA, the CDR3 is TGTGCCAGCAGCCATTTTCCCCAGACTAGTCGGACCGGGGAGCTGTTTTTT.

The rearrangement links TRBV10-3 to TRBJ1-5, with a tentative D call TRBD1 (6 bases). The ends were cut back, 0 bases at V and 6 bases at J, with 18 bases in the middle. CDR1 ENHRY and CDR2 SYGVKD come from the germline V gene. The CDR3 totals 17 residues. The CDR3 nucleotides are TGTGCCATCAGTGAGTCTGGGGGGGCCCCGGGTGCTCAGCCCCAGCATTTT. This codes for CAISESGGAPGAQPQHF.

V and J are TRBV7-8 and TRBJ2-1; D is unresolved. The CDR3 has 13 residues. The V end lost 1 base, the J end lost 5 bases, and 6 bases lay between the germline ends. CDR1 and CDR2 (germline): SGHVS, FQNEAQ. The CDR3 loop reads CASSLGVNNEQFF. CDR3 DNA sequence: TGTGCCAGCAGCTTAGGAGTGAACAATGAGCAGTTCTTC.

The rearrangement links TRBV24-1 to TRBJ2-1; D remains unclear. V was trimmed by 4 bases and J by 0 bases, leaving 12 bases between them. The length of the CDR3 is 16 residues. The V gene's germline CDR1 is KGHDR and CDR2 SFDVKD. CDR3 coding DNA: TGTGCCACCAGTGAGTCGTCTACGGCCTCCTACAATGAGCAGTTCTTC. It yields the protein CATSESSTASYNEQFF.

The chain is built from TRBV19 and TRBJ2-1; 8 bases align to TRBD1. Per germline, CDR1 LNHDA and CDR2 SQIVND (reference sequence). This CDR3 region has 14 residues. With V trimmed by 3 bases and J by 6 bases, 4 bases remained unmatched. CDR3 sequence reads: CASSITGGGNEQFF. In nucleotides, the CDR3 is TGTGCCAGTAGTATCACAGGGGGAGGCAATGAGCAGTTCTTC.